This TCR beta chain was captured in a study of blood T cell repertoires in COVID-19. Study information: COVID-19 samples collected from the United States, Italy and Spain covered acute and convalescent phases. PBMCs, B-cell-depleted T cells, or T cells were the source of the cDNA or gDNA that made up the material.

Germline lookup yields CDR1 MNHEY and CDR2 SMNVEV (reference sequence). The CDR3 extends over 13 amino acids. The V end lost 0 bases, the J end lost 7 bases, and 8 bases lay between the germline ends. Original analysis: Estimation of nucleated cell counts was performed using reference gene primer amplification. Profiled with immunoSEQ multiplex PCR; TCRdb holds only in-frame clones, not every one. V and J calls and clone size are given by that table; D and trimming were obtained from the DNA. The data hold tens of thousands of clones, with around 90% observed a single time. Sequenced: peripheral blood. The clonotype comes from a woman older than 75 with acute or convalescent COVID-19. The rearrangement links TRBV27 to TRBJ2-3; no clear D. The chain's CDR3 is CASSLSIGNTQYF. The CDR3 bases are TGTGCCAGCAGTTTATCGATCGGTAATACGCAGTATTTT.